This T cell receptor (beta chain) derives from a study of CD8 T cells in Susac syndrome. V was cut by 8 bases and J by 4 bases, with 14 bases left in between. The CDR3 has 13 residues. Germline-derived CDR1 and CDR2 are SNHLY and FYNNEI. The recently defined diagnostic criteria for definite or probable disease were met by the Susac syndrome patients. When the RNA was reverse transcribed, random hexamers were used with an input of roughly 0.45 to 1 ug. TCRdb redid the calling of the immunoSEQ multiplex PCR reads with MiXCR, one entry per CDR3 protein. The sample has roughly 220,000 distinct CDR3 sequences, approximately 94% seen once.

The chain carries TRBV2 and TRBJ2-5; D remains ambiguous. The sample taken for sequencing was CD4+ T cells from PBMCs. This receptor was obtained from a human donor with Susac syndrome. The CDR3 here is CASGEHGRETQYF. CDR3 DNA: TGTGCCAGCGGGGAACATGGTCGAGAGACCCAGTACTTC. Full variable domain (outside the CDR3, taken from reference TRBV2 and TRBJ2-5): EPEVTQTPSHQVTQMGQEVILRCVPISNHLYFYWYRQILGQKVEFLVSFYNNEISEKSEIFDDQFSVERPDGSNFTLKIRSTKLEDSAMYFCASGEHGRETQYFGPGTRLLVL.